This T cell receptor beta chain was sequenced for a study of cytotoxic CD8 clonotypes in ibrutinib-treated CLL. Study information: A mean of around 250,000 productive templates and approximately 85,000 productive rearrangements was obtained per sample.

The data were produced by immunoSEQ multiplex PCR, yet TCRdb's version contains in-frame clones alone and is incomplete. Of approximately 190,000 clones detected, 70% appear once; the ten largest clones hold about 6.4%. V gave up 0 bases and J gave up 9 bases, with 22 bases separating them. There are 17 residues in the CDR3. Germline CDR1 and CDR2: SGDLS and YYNGEE. The sample consisted of PBMCs, taken after 12 months of ibrutinib treatment. This TCR derives from a human donor with chronic lymphocytic leukemia. The V call is TRBV9, the J call TRBJ2-1; D perhaps matches TRBD2 (6 bases). The CDR3 protein is CASSVGSRSGALGEQFF. DNA for the CDR3: TGTGCCAGCAGCGTAGGTTCCCGGTCGGGAGCTCTCGGTGAGCAGTTCTTC.